This TCR beta chain was identified during a study of metastatic and nonmetastatic thyroid tumors. Study context: Repertoires of blood and of tissue (tumor or nodule) from malignant and benign thyroid patients were compared.

Trimming stripped 0 bases from V and 3 bases from J, with 11 bases between. The CDR3 totals 16 residues. Regarding this clone: The antigen remains undetermined.

Overall study findings and caveats: Reports indicated that malignant thyroid tumors showed significantly higher TCR beta diversity than benign nodules did, in blood and tumor.

Per the authors' pipeline: Building a distant-metastasis classifier for papillary thyroid cancer drew on CDR3 differences across clinicopathological groups. TCRdb reanalyzed the PCR reads via MiXCR. The V and J calls and clone size are TCRdb's, not the authors'. The sample includes roughly 8,400 clones, roughly 29% of them seen just once. Patients had received no treatment of any kind before thyroid surgery. The TCR sequence derives from a female donor with papillary thyroid cancer or a benign thyroid nodule (not recorded which). Some clones in this sample may be carry-over from other donors' samples. V gene TRBV12-3 or TRBV12-4 combines with J gene TRBJ2-2; tentative D call: TRBD2 (6 bases). Sequencing used tumor tissue. The CDR3 DNA reads as TGTGCCAGCAGTTTAGCGGGAGGTTTGGACACCGGGGAGCTGTTTTTT. Translating gives CASSLAGGLDTGELFF.